A selection of T cell receptor beta chains follows, all from one sample in a study of OX40 agonist ivuxolimab in advanced cancers. Using immunoSEQ multiplex PCR, the repertoire was profiled, and TCRdb retains in-frame clones only, with some absent. Of some 43,000 clones listed, around 87% were seen once; the top ten hold approximately 39%. The starting material was CD4+ or CD8+ T cells sorted from blood, obtained in a trial of the OX40 agonist ivuxolimab. These receptors were collected from an adult with an advanced solid tumor such as melanoma, head and neck, liver or kidney cancer. Both conserved end residues are trimmed from each CDR3.

V gene,J gene,CDR3 protein
TRBV6-1,TRBJ1-3,ASSEAAGRRNTIY
TRBV7-2,TRBJ2-5,ASSLGKRGTQY
TRBV6-5,TRBJ2-2,ATAGSGELF
TRBV5-4,TRBJ2-3,ASSPGGATHTDTQY
TRBV6-1,TRBJ1-5,AGGATSNQPQH
TRBV5-1,TRBJ2-1,GASGPGEQF
TRBV11-2,TRBJ2-6,ASSRQGTSGANVLT
TRBV9,TRBJ1-2,ASSVARDRGNGYT
TRBV6-4,TRBJ2-1,ASSEYGTHTYNEQF
TRBV19,TRBJ1-6,ASSIGGQGNSPLH
TRBV28,TRBJ1-1,ASSPRALNTEAF
TRBV6-7,TRBJ1-4,ASSSDRGTNEKLF
TRBV27,TRBJ2-3,ASNPSGIGTDTQY
TRBV11-2,TRBJ1-2,ASSLLDSSNYGYT
TRBV29-1,TRBJ2-1,SVESTSYENEQF
TRBV5-4,TRBJ2-1,ASRYGSAYNEQF
TRBV4-1,TRBJ2-7,ASSTPRGPGDEEQY
TRBV10-3,TRBJ1-3,AITKSSGKGNTIY
TRBV19,TRBJ1-1,ASTLNTEAF
TRBV7-6,TRBJ2-1,ASSRTSGSYNEQF
TRBV6-5,TRBJ2-1,ATRVDTVNEQF
TRBV9,TRBJ2-7,ASSVGPTAYEQY
TRBV28,TRBJ2-2,ASRGQGNTGELF
TRBV5-1,TRBJ2-3,ASSLSGSGDTQY
TRBV6-5,TRBJ1-1,ATGTAMNTEAF
TRBV5-1,TRBJ2-7,ASSLLGSGLSEQY
TRBV5-6,TRBJ2-1,ASSLFSPNNEQF
TRBV11-1,TRBJ2-1,ASSLSSGSDEQF
TRBV18,TRBJ2-7,ASSGSGTANEQY
TRBV6-5,TRBJ1-2,ASSYIGNANYGYT
TRBV27,TRBJ2-7,ANALLAGVFEQY
TRBV9,TRBJ2-3,ASSVYGSGASTDTQY
TRBV9,TRBJ2-7,ASSVRDRDYEQY
TRBV12-1,TRBJ2-1,ASSQLRDRSYNEQF
TRBV19,TRBJ2-3,ASSSMADTQY
TRBV13,TRBJ2-3,ASSPGAGGSDTQY
TRBV5-5,TRBJ1-5,ASSSQGDQPQH